This T cell receptor (beta chain) was identified during a study of cytomegalovirus exposure and HLA in healthy donors. There are 13 residues in the CDR3. V lost 10 bases, J lost 3 bases, and 9 bases stayed unmatched. The germline CDR1 and CDR2 sequences are LNHDA and SQIVND (reference sequence). The PCR ran on 60 Vbeta and 13 Jbeta primers. Here immunoSEQ multiplex PCR was the method, and the copy in TCRdb shows in-frame clones only, minus some. The repertoire holds under 130,000 clones, with 78% as singletons. The specimen sequenced was PBMCs. This sequence originates from a male donor in good health and CMV-seronegative. V gene TRBV19 combines with J gene TRBJ2-7, with 7 bases identical to TRBD1. The CDR3 loop is CATSGQSFYEQYF. CDR3 DNA: TGTGCCACCTCGGGACAGTCCTTCTACGAGCAGTACTTC.